These 20 T cell receptor beta chains originate from one sample sequenced in a study of CD8+ T cells in alopecia areata. Regarding treatment: oral pan-JAK inhibitor, 5-10 mg twice daily. cDNA prepared by RNA extraction and subsequent reverse transcription served as the template for sequencing. Generated by immunoSEQ multiplex PCR, the TCRdb table keeps only in-frame clones and is missing some. Of around 200,000 clones in the sample, under 60% are singletons; the top ten hold around 12%. Sample: CD8+ T cells sorted from blood, taken at week 24, from a patient treated with tofacitinib. The receptors were gathered from a human donor with alopecia areata.

CDR3 residues: CASSLELAGGADTQYF. In DNA, the CDR3 is TGTGCCAGCAGCTTAGAACTAGCGGGGGGGGCAGATACGCAGTATTTT. The genes are TRBV7-8 and TRBJ2-3, with 13 bases fitting TRBD2. The ends lost 1 base at V and 4 bases at J; junction bases unmatched: 2. Germline-derived CDR1 and CDR2 are SGHVS and FQNEAQ. The CDR3 consists of 16 residues.

Concerning this clone: The same CDR3 can be traced to other DNA sequences in this sample. J is TRBJ2-5 and V is TRBV13, with no clear D. The CDR3 consists of 13 residues. The V gene's germline CDR1 is PRHDT and CDR2 FYEKMQ (reference sequence). Trimming took 0 bases from V and 5 from J, leaving 7 bases between them. The CDR3, as DNA: TGTGCCAGCAGCTTAGGGTCAGCTGAGACCCAGTACTTC. Residues: CASSLGSAETQYF.

This clone has only a few counts. Other DNA sequences from this sample encode an identical CDR3 as well. The rearrangement links TRBV5-1 to TRBJ2-2, with D unresolved. V lost 5 bases and J lost 4, with 6 bases in between. This CDR3 spans 12 amino acids. Germline CDR1 SGHRS, CDR2 YFSETQ. The CDR3 protein is CASRGGTGELFF. CDR3 bases: TGCGCCAGCAGGGGCGGCACCGGGGAGCTGTTTTTT.

V usage is TRBV19 and J usage is TRBJ2-6, with D maybe TRBD1 (6 bases). The germline CDR1 and CDR2 sequences are LNHDA and SQIVND (reference sequence). This CDR3 comprises 15 residues. V lost 3 bases, J lost 4 bases, and 10 bases lay in between. CDR3: CASSIGGYGANVLTF. The CDR3 region has the DNA TGTGCCAGTAGTATTGGGGGCTACGGGGCCAACGTCCTGACTTTC.

This clone was seen a few times. This chain connects TRBV4-1 to TRBJ1-5; TRBD1 agrees at 9 bases. The CDR3 is 17 residues long. J was trimmed by 4 bases and V by 3 bases; bases with no gene match: 10. From germline, CDR1 is MGHRA and CDR2 YSYEKL. CDR3 residues: CASSQYPDRGSNQPQHF. The CDR3 DNA reads as TGCGCCAGCAGCCAGTACCCGGACAGGGGTTCAAATCAGCCCCAGCATTTT.

As for this clone: Other DNA sequences in the sample encode the same CDR3. The gene calls are TRBV19 and TRBJ1-5; TRBD1 agrees at 8 bases. The V segment lost 4 bases and the J segment 4 bases; nucleotides outside the gene matches: 6. The CDR3 has 15 amino acids. Germline lookup yields CDR1 LNHDA and CDR2 SQIVND (reference sequence). The CDR3 DNA is TGTGCCAGTAGTAGACTAAGGGACAGGAATCAGCCCCAGCATTTT. This gives the protein CASSRLRDRNQPQHF. Complete variable domain (other parts from reference TRBV19 and TRBJ1-5): DGGITQSPKYLFRKEGQNVTLSCEQNLNHDAMYWYRQDPGQGLRLIYYSQIVNDFQKGDIAEGYSVSREKKESFPLTVTSAQKNPTAFYLCASSRLRDRNQPQHFGDGTRLSIL.

The sample holds one count of this clone. V gene TRBV20-1 combines with J gene TRBJ2-7, with unresolved D. Trimming pared 4 bases from V and 4 bases from J, leaving 8 bases between. Germline CDR1 reads DFQATT; CDR2 reads SNEGSKA (reference sequence). The CDR3 runs to 11 residues. CDR3 DNA: TGCAGTGCTAAGTATGAATACGAGCAGTACTTC. This encodes CSAKYEYEQYF.

This clone showed up just a few times. The chain links TRBV2 to TRBJ1-1; 10 bases map to TRBD1. The germline V gene has CDR1 SNHLY and CDR2 FYNNEI. The V segment lost 7 bases and the J segment 0 bases; nucleotides outside the gene matches: 5. This CDR3 region has 15 residues. The chain's CDR3 is CASTPGQGLNTEAFF. The DNA of the CDR3 is TGTGCCAGCACACCGGGACAGGGGCTGAACACTGAAGCTTTCTTT.

V usage is TRBV2 and J usage is TRBJ2-5; 7 bases match TRBD1. The CDR3 runs 11 residues. Trimming removed 8 bases from V and 5 bases from J; junction bases left unmatched: 2. Germline CDR1 and CDR2: SNHLY and FYNNEI. The CDR3 sequence is CASDREETQYF. The DNA of the CDR3 is TGTGCCAGCGACAGGGAGGAGACCCAGTACTTC.

This clone has a handful of counts. The DNA of the CDR3 is TGTGCCAGCAGTTACAGGCCTGCAAGACGTAATGAAAAACTGTTTTTT. This translates into CASSYRPARRNEKLFF. This chain uses TRBV27 with TRBJ1-4; D may be TRBD1 (5 bases). With 4 bases removed from V and 4 bases from J, the gap between germline ends came to 16 bases. This CDR3 is 16 amino acids long. The V gene's germline CDR1 is MNHEY and CDR2 SMNVEV (reference sequence).

This clone was found a few times. The rearrangement joins TRBV23-1 to TRBJ1-5; 8 bases fit TRBD1. TRBV23-1 is known as an ORF, though its function is uncertain. The V segment lost 3 bases and the J segment 2 bases; nucleotides outside the gene matches: 9. The CDR3 has 17 amino acids. This CDR3 is CASSQPRTGSGNQPQHF. For the CDR3, the DNA is TGCGCCAGCAGTCAGCCCCGGACAGGGAGCGGCAATCAGCCCCAGCATTTT.

This clone appeared a few times. J is TRBJ2-5 and V is TRBV30; D tentatively fits TRBD1 or TRBD2 (5 bases each). The CDR3 loop spans 16 amino acids. V shed 0 bases and J shed 1 base, with 15 bases lying between them. Germline V CDR1 and CDR2: GTSNPN, SVGIG (reference sequence). The CDR3 DNA is TGTGCCTGGAGTGTGTGGGACCGAAGCTTCCAAGAGACCCAGTACTTC. Protein: CAWSVWDRSFQETQYF. The whole variable domain, remainder taken from reference TRBV30 and TRBJ2-5, is SQTIHQWPATLVQPVGSPLSLECTVEGTSNPNLYWYRQAAGRGLQLLFYSVGIGQISSEVPQNLSASRPQDRQFILSSKKLLLSDSGFYLCAWSVWDRSFQETQYFGPGTRLLVL.

This chain links TRBV7-2 with TRBJ1-2; D is ambiguous. The V gene's germline CDR1 is SGHTA and CDR2 FQGNSA. The CDR3 runs to 10 residues. Trimming left V 11 bases short and J 4 bases short, with 8 bases between. The CDR3 loop is CAVTSYGYTF. CDR3 nucleotide sequence: TGTGCCGTTACTAGCTATGGCTACACCTTC.

This rearrangement joins TRBV4-1 to TRBJ2-1; TRBD2 matches 8 bases. J was trimmed by 8 bases and V by 4 bases; bases with no gene match: 13. The CDR3 is 16 amino acids. Germline V gene lookup returns CDR1 MGHRA and CDR2 YSYEKL. CDR3 sequence reads: CASSPPSSGEVDEQFF. DNA for the CDR3: TGCGCCAGCAGCCCCCCAAGTAGCGGGGAGGTCGATGAGCAGTTCTTC.

The V call is TRBV4-1, the J call TRBJ2-2, with 7 nucleotides matching TRBD1. This CDR3 is 15 amino acids long. V shed 5 bases and J 0 bases; nucleotides not matched to a gene: 3. Germline V gives CDR1 MGHRA, CDR2 YSYEKL. CDR3 protein: CASSGQASNTGELFF. CDR3 DNA sequence: TGCGCCAGCAGCGGACAGGCTTCGAACACCGGGGAGCTGTTTTTT.

The rearrangement joins TRBV30 to TRBJ1-1, with 7 bases fitting TRBD1. CDR3 length: 12 amino acids. V dropped 2 bases and J dropped 5; count of bases not matched to a gene: 2. CDR1 and CDR2 (germline): GTSNPN, SVGIG (reference sequence). The CDR3 region has the DNA TGTGCCTGGAGTCCGACAGGGACTGAAGCTTTCTTT. This gives the protein CAWSPTGTEAFF.

This clone showed up just a few times. V and J are TRBV7-9 and TRBJ2-4, with 11 bases matching TRBD2. Germline trimming cut 5 bases from V and 7 bases from J; bases unmatched to any gene: 13. Per germline, CDR1 SEHNR and CDR2 FQNEAQ (reference sequence). The CDR3 covers 17 residues. The CDR3 region has the DNA TGTGCCAGCAGCGCGGCTAGCGGGGGGAACGTAAAGAACATTCAGTACTTC. Translating it yields CASSAASGGNVKNIQYF.

V gene TRBV2 combines with J gene TRBJ2-3, with 10 bases lining up with TRBD2. V shed 7 bases and J 0 bases; nucleotides not matched to a gene: 7. Germline V lookup: CDR1 SNHLY, CDR2 FYNNEI. The CDR3 covers 16 residues. The CDR3 DNA sequence: TGTGCCAGCACCCACACTAGCGGGGCAAGCACAGATACGCAGTATTTT. It specifies CASTHTSGASTDTQYF.

This clone was detected only a few times. This chain links TRBV30 with TRBJ2-1; unclear D gene. V was cut by 3 bases and J by 7 bases, with 16 bases left in between. The germline CDR1 and CDR2 sequences are GTSNPN and SVGIG (reference sequence). The CDR3 is 14 amino acids. The DNA for the CDR3 is TGTGCCTGGAGGATTTTTGTTGGAACGAATGAGCAGTTCTTC. Translated: CAWRIFVGTNEQFF.

This clone was found a few times. This chain connects TRBV7-9 to TRBJ1-1; D ambiguous. Germline-derived CDR1 and CDR2 are SEHNR and FQNEAQ (reference sequence). Trimming pared 1 base from V and 10 bases from J, leaving 13 bases between. The CDR3 totals 13 residues. Written as DNA, the CDR3 is TGTGCCAGCAGCTTAGTAGTGGCAGAAGGAGCTTTCTTT. Translating gives CASSLVVAEGAFF.